This paragraph covers one TCR beta chain sequence. As yet, its antigen is unknown. Germline V gives CDR1 SGHVS, CDR2 FNYEAQ. V was cut by 2 bases and J by 2 bases, with 11 bases left in between. The CDR3 is 15 residues long. The sample belongs to a study of cytomegalovirus exposure and HLA in healthy donors. Study observations and caveats: The authors later found most CMV-associated TCR beta chains appeared HLA-restricted. According to an earlier analysis, most TCR beta V segments yielded productive rearrangements about 90% or about 30% of the time.

Healthy people donating bone marrow made up the donors. PCR involved 60 Vbeta and 13 Jbeta primers. Clones were read by immunoSEQ multiplex PCR, and TCRdb kept only the in-frame ones, dropping some. The sample contains roughly 110,000 clones, 75% of which appear only once. Material: PBMCs. The sequence was collected from a man between 40 and 49 years old in good health and CMV-seronegative. The chain employs TRBV7-6 and TRBJ2-3; no clear D gene. In DNA form, the CDR3 reads TGTGCCAGCAGCTTAAGTCGGCGGCTCACAGATACGCAGTATTTT. It yields the protein CASSLSRRLTDTQYF.